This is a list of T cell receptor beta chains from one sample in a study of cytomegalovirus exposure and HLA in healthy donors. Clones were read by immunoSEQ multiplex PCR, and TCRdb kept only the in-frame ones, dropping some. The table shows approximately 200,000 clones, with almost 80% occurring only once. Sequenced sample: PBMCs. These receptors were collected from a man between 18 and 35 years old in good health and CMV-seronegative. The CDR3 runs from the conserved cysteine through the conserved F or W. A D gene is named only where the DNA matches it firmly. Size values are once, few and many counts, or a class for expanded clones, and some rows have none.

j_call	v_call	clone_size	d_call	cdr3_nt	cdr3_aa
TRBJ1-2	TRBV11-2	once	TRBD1	TGTGCCAGCAGCTCAGCAGGGGGCGATGGCTACACCTTC	CASSSAGGDGYTF
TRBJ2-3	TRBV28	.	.	TGTGCCAGCAGGTTTGGACGGGACACAGATACGCAGTATTTT	CASRFGRDTDTQYF
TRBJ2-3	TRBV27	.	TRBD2	TGTGCCAGCAGACTACAACTCCTCAGCAGACAGATCCGGGAGGGGACGCAGTATTTT	CASRLQLLSRQIREGTQYF
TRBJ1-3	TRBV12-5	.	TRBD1	TGTGCTAGTGGTTTGGAACAGGGGGCCGGAAACACCATATATTTT	CASGLEQGAGNTIYF
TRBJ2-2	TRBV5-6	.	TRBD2	TGTGCCAGCAGCTTGGATACTAGCGGGGGGAAGGACGGGGAGCTGTTTTTT	CASSLDTSGGKDGELFF
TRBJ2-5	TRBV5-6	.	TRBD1	TGTGCCAGCAGCTTGCGACAGGGAATGGTAGAGACCCAGTACTTC	CASSLRQGMVETQYF
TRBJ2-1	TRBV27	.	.	TGTGCCACAAGACGGGAGCGGATCTCCTACAATGAGCAGTTCTTC	CATRRERISYNEQFF
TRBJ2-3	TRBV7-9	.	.	TGTGCCAGCAGCTCGGACAACACAGATACGCAGTATTTT	CASSSDNTDTQYF
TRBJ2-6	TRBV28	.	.	TGTGCCAGCAGTTTTTGGCAGGGATCTTACTCTGGGGCCAACGTCCTGACTTTC	CASSFWQGSYSGANVLTF
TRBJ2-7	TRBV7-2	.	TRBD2	TGTGCCAGCAGCCCCTTAGCGGGGGGCTACCTCTCCTACGAGCAGTACTTC	CASSPLAGGYLSYEQYF
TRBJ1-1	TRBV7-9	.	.	TGTTCCAGCAGCTTTTGGGCCTACCGCACTGAAGCTTTCTTT	CSSSFWAYRTEAFF
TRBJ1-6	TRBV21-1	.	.	TGTGCCAGCAGCAAAGGGAGAGGGGGCACTTATAATTCACCCCTCCACTTT	CASSKGRGGTYNSPLHF
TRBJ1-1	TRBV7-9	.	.	TGTGCCAGCAGACAGGATGTCCGTTCAGACACTGAAGCTTTCTTT	CASRQDVRSDTEAFF
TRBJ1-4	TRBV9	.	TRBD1	TGTGCCAGCAGCGTAGGTAACCGCATTAACAGGGGCCTTAATGAAAAACTGTTTTTT	CASSVGNRINRGLNEKLFF